Below, 2 T cell receptor beta chains from the same sample are listed, as sequenced in a study of shared clonotypes between healthy human individuals. The assay was immunoSEQ multiplex PCR, and TCRdb's table has in-frame clones only and misses some. The data hold some 79,000 clones, with roughly two thirds observed a single time. Material for sequencing was memory CD8+ T cells sorted from blood. The sample's subset: CD45RO+ cells pooled with CCR7-negative TemRA cells. The receptors shown here come from a man younger than 45 in good health.

The rearrangement links TRBV27 to TRBJ2-1; D might be TRBD2 (6 bases). Germline V gene data show CDR1 as MNHEY and CDR2 as SMNVEV (reference sequence). The CDR3 is made up of 14 amino acids. Trimming shortened V by 6 bases and J by 7 bases, and 16 bases separated the two germline ends. The CDR3 sequence is CASSLGGPRNEQFF. The CDR3 DNA reads as TGTGCCAGCAGCCTCGGAGGGCCGAGGAATGAGCAGTTCTTC.

This chain connects TRBV4-2 to TRBJ2-3, with D perhaps given as TRBD1 or TRBD2 (6 bases each). Germline CDR1 is LGHNA and CDR2 is YNFKEQ. The CDR3 runs to 18 residues. V was pared by 3 bases and J by 4 bases, with 23 bases between. Written as DNA, the CDR3 is TGTGCCAGCAGCCAGGAACCTGACCGAAGGGGGGCGGCAGATACGCAGTATTTT. Residues: CASSQEPDRRGAADTQYF.